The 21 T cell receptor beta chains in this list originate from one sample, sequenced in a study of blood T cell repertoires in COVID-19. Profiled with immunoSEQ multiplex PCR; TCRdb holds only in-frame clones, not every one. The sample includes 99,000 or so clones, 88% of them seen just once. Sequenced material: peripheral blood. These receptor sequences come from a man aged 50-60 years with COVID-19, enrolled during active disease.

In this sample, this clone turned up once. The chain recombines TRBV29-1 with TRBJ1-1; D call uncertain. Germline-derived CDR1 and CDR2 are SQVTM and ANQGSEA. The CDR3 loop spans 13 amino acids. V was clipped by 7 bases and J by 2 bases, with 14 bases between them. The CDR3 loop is CSAGGQANTEAFF. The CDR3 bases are TGCAGCGCTGGCGGCCAGGCAAACACTGAAGCTTTCTTT.

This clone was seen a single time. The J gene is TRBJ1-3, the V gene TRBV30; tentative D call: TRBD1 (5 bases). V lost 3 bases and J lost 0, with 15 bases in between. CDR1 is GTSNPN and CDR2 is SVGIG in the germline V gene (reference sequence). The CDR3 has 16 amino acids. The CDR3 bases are TGTGCCTGGAGCTGGGTAGGGGTTAACTCTGGAAACACCATATATTTT. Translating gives CAWSWVGVNSGNTIYF.

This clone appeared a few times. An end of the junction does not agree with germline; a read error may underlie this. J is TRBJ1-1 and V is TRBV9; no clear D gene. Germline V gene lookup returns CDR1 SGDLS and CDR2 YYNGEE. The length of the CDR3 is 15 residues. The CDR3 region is CASDETGSMKTEAFF. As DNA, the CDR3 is TGTGCCAGCGACGAAACCGGGTCCATGAAAACTGAAGCTTTCTTT.

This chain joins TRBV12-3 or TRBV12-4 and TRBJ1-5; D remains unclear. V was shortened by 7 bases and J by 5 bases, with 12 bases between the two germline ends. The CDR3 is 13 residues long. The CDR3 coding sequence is TGTGCCAGCACCGCCGGCGGGGATCAGCCCCAGCATTTT. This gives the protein CASTAGGDQPQHF.

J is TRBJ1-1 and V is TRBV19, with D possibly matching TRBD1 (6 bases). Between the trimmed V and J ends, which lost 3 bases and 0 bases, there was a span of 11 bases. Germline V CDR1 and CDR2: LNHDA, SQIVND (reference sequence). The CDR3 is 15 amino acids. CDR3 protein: CASSMAGAMNTEAFF. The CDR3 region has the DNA TGTGCCAGTAGTATGGCGGGGGCCATGAACACTGAAGCTTTCTTT.

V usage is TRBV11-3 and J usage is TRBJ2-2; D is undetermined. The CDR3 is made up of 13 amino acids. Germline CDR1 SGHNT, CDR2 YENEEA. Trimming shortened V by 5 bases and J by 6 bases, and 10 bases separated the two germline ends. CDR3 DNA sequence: TGTGCCAGCAGCCCCTCAGTCGCCGGGGAGCTGTTTTTT. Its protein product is CASSPSVAGELFF.

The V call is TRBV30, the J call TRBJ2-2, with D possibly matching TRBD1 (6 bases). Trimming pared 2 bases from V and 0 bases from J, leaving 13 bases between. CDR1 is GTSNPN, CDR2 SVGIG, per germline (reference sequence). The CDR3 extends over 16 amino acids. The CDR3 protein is CAWSPQGQTNTGELFF. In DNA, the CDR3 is TGTGCCTGGAGTCCCCAGGGGCAGACGAACACCGGGGAGCTGTTTTTT.

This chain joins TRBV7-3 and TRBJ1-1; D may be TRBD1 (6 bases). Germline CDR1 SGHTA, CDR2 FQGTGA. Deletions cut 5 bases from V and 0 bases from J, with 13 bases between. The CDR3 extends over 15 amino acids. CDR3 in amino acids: CASSPGHLMNTEAFF. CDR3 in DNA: TGTGCCAGCAGCCCGGGACATCTTATGAACACTGAAGCTTTCTTT. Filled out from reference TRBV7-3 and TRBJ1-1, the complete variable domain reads GAGVSQTPSNKVTEKGKYVELRCDPISGHTALYWYRQSLGQGPEFLIYFQGTGAADDSGLPNDRFFAVRPEGSVSTLKIQRTERGDSAVYLCASSPGHLMNTEAFFGQGTRLTVV.

The CDR3 DNA is TGTGCCAGCAGTGATGCCGGAGCTTATAGCAATCAGCCCCAGCATTTT. Amino acids: CASSDAGAYSNQPQHF. This chain connects TRBV2 to TRBJ1-5; D ambiguous. Germline V gene lookup returns CDR1 SNHLY and CDR2 FYNNEI. The CDR3 covers 16 residues. V was clipped by 3 bases and J by 0 bases, with 12 bases between them.

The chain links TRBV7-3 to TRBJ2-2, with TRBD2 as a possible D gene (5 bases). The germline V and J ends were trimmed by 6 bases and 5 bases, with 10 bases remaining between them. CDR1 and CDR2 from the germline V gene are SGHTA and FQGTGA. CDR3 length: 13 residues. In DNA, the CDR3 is TGTGCCAGCAGGGCGTGGAGGACCGGGGAGCTGTTTTTT. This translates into CASRAWRTGELFF.

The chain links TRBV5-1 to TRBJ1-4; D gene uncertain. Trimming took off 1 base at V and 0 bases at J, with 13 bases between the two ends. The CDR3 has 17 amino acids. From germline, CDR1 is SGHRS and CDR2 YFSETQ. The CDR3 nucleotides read TGCGCCAGCAGCTTGTCGACGGCGGTCACAACTAATGAAAAACTGTTTTTT. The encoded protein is CASSLSTAVTTNEKLFF.

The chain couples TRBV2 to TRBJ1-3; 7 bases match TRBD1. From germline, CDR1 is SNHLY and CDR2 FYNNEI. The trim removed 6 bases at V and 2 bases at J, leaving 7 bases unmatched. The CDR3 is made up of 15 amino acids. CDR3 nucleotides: TGTGCCAGCAGCGTACAGGGGACAACTGGAAACACCATATATTTT. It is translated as CASSVQGTTGNTIYF.

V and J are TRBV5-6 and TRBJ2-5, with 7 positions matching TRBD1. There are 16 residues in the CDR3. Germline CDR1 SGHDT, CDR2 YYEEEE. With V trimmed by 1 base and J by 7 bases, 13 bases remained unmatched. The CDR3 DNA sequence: TGTGCCAGCAGCTTGCGGATAGGACAGGCCAAAGGGACCCAGTACTTC. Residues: CASSLRIGQAKGTQYF.

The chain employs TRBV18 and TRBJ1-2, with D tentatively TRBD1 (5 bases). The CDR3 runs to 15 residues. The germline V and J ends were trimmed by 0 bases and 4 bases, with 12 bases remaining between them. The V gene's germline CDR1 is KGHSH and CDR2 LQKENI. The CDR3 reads CASSPPEADTYGYTF. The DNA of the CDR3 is TGTGCCAGCTCACCACCCGAGGCGGACACCTATGGCTACACCTTC.

DNA of the CDR3: TGTGCCAGCAGCATCCTGGGGCGGGGGGGAGAGCAGTACTTC. Translating gives CASSILGRGGEQYF. The chain recombines TRBV7-2 with TRBJ2-7; the match to TRBD2 covers 9 bases. Losses at the gene ends were 5 bases for V and 7 bases for J; bases not matched to a gene: 9. CDR3 size: 14 residues. The germline gives CDR1 SGHTA, CDR2 FQGNSA.

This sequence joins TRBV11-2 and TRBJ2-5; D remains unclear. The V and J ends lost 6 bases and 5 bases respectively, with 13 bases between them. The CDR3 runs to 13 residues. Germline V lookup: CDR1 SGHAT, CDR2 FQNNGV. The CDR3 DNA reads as TGTGCCAGCAGTTCCGACACGATGGAGACCCAGTACTTC. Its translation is CASSSDTMETQYF. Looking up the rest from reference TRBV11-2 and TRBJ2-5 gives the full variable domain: EAGVAQSPRYKIIEKRQSVAFWCNPISGHATLYWYQQILGQGPKLLIQFQNNGVVDDSQLPKDRFSAERLKGVDSTLKIQPAKLEDSAVYLCASSSDTMETQYFGPGTRLLVL.

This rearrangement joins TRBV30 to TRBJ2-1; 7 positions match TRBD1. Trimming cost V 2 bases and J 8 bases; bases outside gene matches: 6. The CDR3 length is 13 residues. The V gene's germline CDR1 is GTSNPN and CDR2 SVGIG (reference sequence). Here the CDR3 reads CAWSITGVDEQFF. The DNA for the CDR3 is TGTGCCTGGAGTATAACAGGGGTGGATGAGCAGTTCTTC.

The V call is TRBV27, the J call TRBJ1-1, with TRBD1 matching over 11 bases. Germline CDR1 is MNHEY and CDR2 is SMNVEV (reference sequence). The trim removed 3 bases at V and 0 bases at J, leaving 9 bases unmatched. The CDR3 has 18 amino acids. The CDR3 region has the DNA TGTGCCAGCAGTTTCTTCGGGACAGGGGGTGGAATGAACACTGAAGCTTTCTTT. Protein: CASSFFGTGGGMNTEAFF.

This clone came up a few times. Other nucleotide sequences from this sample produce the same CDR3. CDR3 sequence (DNA): TGTGCCAGCAGCCCCGGGACAGGGGCCACTGAAGCTTTCTTT. This translates into CASSPGTGATEAFF. The V gene is TRBV7-3, the J gene TRBJ1-1; 10 positions match TRBD1. This CDR3 comprises 14 residues. V lost 5 bases, J lost 4 bases, and 4 bases stayed unmatched. Germline V lookup: CDR1 SGHTA, CDR2 FQGTGA. The full variable domain, with the rest looked up from reference TRBV7-3 and TRBJ1-1, is GAGVSQTPSNKVTEKGKYVELRCDPISGHTALYWYRQSLGQGPEFLIYFQGTGAADDSGLPNDRFFAVRPEGSVSTLKIQRTERGDSAVYLCASSPGTGATEAFFGQGTRLTVV.

The CDR3 sequence is CASSQVPARRLRRSGNTIYF. CDR3 DNA sequence: TGCGCCAGCAGCCAAGTACCCGCCAGGAGGCTAAGGAGGTCTGGAAACACCATATATTTT. The chain recombines TRBV4-1 with TRBJ1-3; D is unclear. This CDR3 contains 20 residues. CDR1 and CDR2 (germline): MGHRA, YSYEKL. Trimming removed 1 base at V and 1 base at J, with 23 bases between.

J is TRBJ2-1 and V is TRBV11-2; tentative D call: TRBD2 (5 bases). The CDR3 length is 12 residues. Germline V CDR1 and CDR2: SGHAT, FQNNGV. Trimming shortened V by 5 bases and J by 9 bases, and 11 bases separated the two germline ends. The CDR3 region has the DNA TGTGCCAGCAGCCTATCGGGAAGTGAGCAGTTCTTC. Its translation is CASSLSGSEQFF.